This TCR beta chain was sequenced in a study of cytomegalovirus exposure and HLA in healthy donors (dated by TCRdb to about 2017). In the study overall: An earlier analysis of roughly 610 of the donors reported approximately 280 Gb of sequence data and around 110 million unique TCR beta sequences obtained from around 170 million T cells. Using immunosequencing, the study profiled T cell repertoires from 550 to 750 subjects and related those repertoires to cytomegalovirus serostatus. Among the roughly 400 genotyped donors, approximately 76% belonged to the genetic ancestry cluster associated with self-reported Caucasian donors. In a later genetic analysis, genome-wide SNP genotypes for about three fifths of the 666 donors were used, and that subset was treated as a discovery cohort. Five DR-DQ haplotypes were treated as single units for association and clustering because of strong linkage in the cohort. An earlier analysis of around 640 of the donors used high-throughput TCR beta sequencing to judge whether each TCR beta V gene segment behaved as functional or pseudogenic. Roughly 300 gigabases of sequencing data and tens of millions of unique TCR sequences were included in an early release covering several hundred HLA-typed donors. In the later analysis, no new phenotypic data were used to find candidate immune exposures; instead, reliance was placed on TCR beta sequences and their occurrence across donors. The study combined high-throughput TCR immunosequencing, statistical association of individual TCRs with disease status, and machine learning to predict cytomegalovirus infection status. The aim of the study was to test whether cataloging public T cell receptors could identify signatures of past pathogen exposure. A later analysis re-analyzed previously published TCR beta repertoires from hundreds of donors and added high-resolution HLA genotyping to study TCR occurrence patterns. Donor age, sex, ethnicity and CMV serostatus were collected together with the repertoire data. Among roughly 400 genotyped donors of the cohort, an average of approximately 240,000 unique TCR beta nucleotide sequences were sequenced per donor, roughly a sixth of them non-productive. Every repertoire in the discovery cohort had been generated on one and the same sequencing platform. HLA typing covered class I and class II loci at four-digit resolution. The number of donors typed differed by locus, with roughly 629-640 for A, B, C, DRB1 and DQB1, roughly 520 for DQA1, 606 for DPA1, and some 440 for DPB1. Along with the approximately 620-subject first cohort, a separate validation cohort of more than 90 different subjects was used. Beyond this particular receptor, the publication reports: Presence/absence analyses assumed roughly uniform sequencing depth across donors, an assumption that may not hold. Over 15 rarely observed V segments, including chromosome 9 orphons, were excluded from the earlier analysis of approximately 500 of the donors because counts were too low. A few of the identified cytomegalovirus-associated TCR beta chains were confirmed in vitro to be specific for cytomegalovirus antigens. Cytomegalovirus status was reported to be diagnosed by the classifier with high specificity and sensitivity in both the original and validation cohorts. Because HLA typing was unavailable for some donors at each locus, only the typed subset was used in association tests. The only immune exposure information available for the cohort was CMV serostatus. Only TCR beta chains were sequenced in this cohort, and the absence of alpha or paired-chain data limited detectable features. A further reported finding was that TCR beta sequences accurately predicted the HLA-A and HLA-B alleles for most subjects in the first cohort. Across donors, most TCR sequences were observed very rarely, whereas some public TCRs were present in many individuals. Most CMV-associated TCR beta chains appeared to be HLA-restricted in a later analysis, and the HLA associations seemed to be driven largely by CMV exposure. The study gave a list of roughly 150 TCR beta chains associated with cytomegalovirus. Compared with equally common non-associated chains, HLA-associated TCR beta chains in a later analysis were more clonally expanded and had lower generation probabilities. Several of the top co-occurrence clusters appeared to be linked to parvovirus B19, influenza, CMV and Epstein-Barr virus, according to a later analysis. Strong co-occurrence of HLA alleles, especially DR and DQ, made assigning TCR associations to individual alleles difficult. Because the 87-base-pair reads could not distinguish some IMGT-functional V segments, including TRBV6-2 and TRBV6-3, those segments were excluded. In a later genetic analysis, fewer N-insertions in productive TCRs were reported among donors in an Asian-associated ancestry cluster than the approximately 670-donor mean. Linkage disequilibrium might explain the correlated functional status among segregating V segments, but an unknown experimental factor could not be ruled out. A cluster of highly shared sequence variants was judged likely to represent a technical artifact of the sequencing pipeline. A later genetic analysis associated a missense DCLRE1C variant with V-gene and J-gene trimming of TCR beta chains, and an independent cohort replicated the association. In a later analysis, TCR association rates were found to vary across HLA loci, with the most associated TCRs seen for DRB1 alleles and the fewest for HLA-C alleles. Broadly in line with IMGT annotations, most TCR beta V segments showed up in productive rearrangements about 90% or about 30% of the time in an earlier analysis of roughly 590 of the donors. It was suggested by the authors that the approach could potentially be generalized to other disease states and immunological phenotypes. Specific HLA alleles were associated with 15,000 to 20,000 TCR beta sequences at a false discovery rate of 0.05 in a later analysis.

The cohort comprised under 700 healthy bone marrow donors. At the time of sampling, all cohort members were nominally healthy, though unrecorded immune exposures were likely present. The donor tested CMV seronegative, placing the donor among the roughly 340 seronegative members of the cohort. A peripheral blood sample was provided by each donor, and peripheral blood mononuclear cells were used for TCR beta sequencing. The Qiagen DNeasy Blood Extraction Kit was used to extract genomic DNA from the blood cell samples. From the cysteine through the phenylalanine, the CDR3 covers 13 amino acids. The CDR3 DNA has 39 bases and is translated from base 1. The germline V gene gives CDR1 as SNHLY and CDR2 as FYNNEI. The trim is 5 bases for V and 2 bases for J, with a gap of 10 bases between the germline ends. Libraries were constructed by the immunoSEQ multiplex PCR assay. For the multiplex PCR, a mixture combining 60 forward primers for TCR Vbeta segments and 13 reverse primers for TCR Jbeta segments was used. The CDR3 region of rearranged TCR beta genes was amplified from genomic DNA with a multiplex PCR assay. The Illumina HiSeq System was used to sequence the amplified TCR beta libraries as 87-base-pair reads. In the source study's methods: In a later analysis, tens of millions of unique TCR beta chains were counted across the 500 to 700 repertoires, and about 9.9 million of these chains were shared by at least two donors. Raw reads were error-corrected and collapsed into unique sequences by a nearest-neighbor algorithm in which closely related sequences were merged to remove PCR and sequencing errors. V, D and J gene segments were assigned by aligning CDR3 sequences to IMGT reference sequences. For a sequence to be retained, a match of at least six nucleotides was required to both a V gene segment and a J gene segment. A rearrangement counted as productive if the CDR3 had no stop codons and remained in frame with V and J, and every other rearrangement counted as non-productive. CDR3 was defined according to IMGT convention as the region running from the second conserved V-encoded cysteine to the conserved J-encoded phenylalanine. The earlier analysis of about 610 of the donors excluded any sequence lacking an unambiguous match to a single V gene segment. An earlier analysis of fewer than 750 of the donors called V segments functional above 56.7% productive rearrangements and segregating when the between-donor standard deviation exceeded 5%. A statistical classification framework was built for diagnosing cytomegalovirus status from the catalog of TCR beta chain sequences. In a later analysis, TCR nucleotide sequences were compared against IMGT/GENE-DB human TR gene sequences so that V and J genes could be assigned. The TCRdist pipeline was used in a later analysis to assign CDR3 sequences and most-parsimonious VDJ recombination scenarios. A later analysis defined each TCR beta chain by its CDR3 amino acid sequence plus V-gene family, and excluded reads lacking a unique V-gene family. In a later analysis, 550 to 650 highly shared, low-generation-probability nucleotide sequences were removed to address suspected cross-contamination and a sequencing artifact. A later analysis calculated a clonal expansion index for each public chain from normalized within-repertoire ranks of inferred template counts. In a later analysis, generation probabilities were computed using a VDJ recombination model fitted to out-of-frame rearrangements, and the results were checked against IGoR. A later analysis scored TCR-TCR, TCR-HLA and TCR-CMV co-occurrence with hypergeometric tests, applying a repertoire-size bias correction to TCR pairs. A later analysis estimated false discovery rates by permuting HLA or CMV assignments 20 times. A later analysis grouped co-occurring TCRs with DBSCAN, adding TCRdist sequence similarity when clustering within HLA-allele-positive subsets. For co-occurrence clustering, repertoires with fewer than 30,000 or more than 120,000 public chains were excluded, along with a handful of repertoires with anomalous nucleotide sharing. TCRdb limited this immuneACCESS table to in-frame rearrangements with V and J called. A share of clones is missing; checked studies link under half to unresolved V genes, and the rest is unexplained. V and J calls and clone size are as listed in that table; D and trimming were resolved from the DNA. The sample records about 220,000 clones, more than 65% of which are singletons. The biggest ten clones account for roughly 0.6% of the sample.

With respect to this clone: This receptor's antigen is unknown. No base qualities exist here, and no much larger clone lies one base off it.

The sequence was collected from a man aged 18 to 30 in good health and CMV-seronegative. The sample comprised PBMCs. The V and J segments used are TRBV2 and TRBJ2-7, with TRBD1 tentatively as D gene (5 bases match). The CDR3 protein sequence reads: CASSRQYTYEQYF. In nucleotides, the sequence is TGTGCCAGCAGTCGACAGTATACCTACGAGCAGTACTTC.